This is a list of T cell receptor beta chains from one sample in a study of cytomegalovirus exposure and HLA in healthy donors. Sequencing used immunoSEQ multiplex PCR; TCRdb keeps in-frame clones, though not all of them. The data show 50,000 to 65,000 clones, with more than 70% seen just once and 5.4% held by the top ten. Sequenced input: PBMCs. The receptors derive from a woman between 25 and 40 years old in good health and CMV-seronegative. CDR3s include the opening cysteine and the closing phenylalanine or tryptophan. A D gene is named only where the DNA matches it firmly. Not every row has a clone size; where given, it reads once, few, many or a size class.

V gene	CDR3 length	J gene	clone size	D gene	CDR3 protein	CDR3 DNA
TRBV28	15	TRBJ2-3	-	TRBD2	CASSRGRAITDTQYF	TGTGCCAGCAGCCGCGGGAGGGCCATCACAGATACGCAGTATTTT
TRBV2	15	TRBJ1-1	few	TRBD1	CASSGQGLENTEAFF	TGTGCCAGCAGTGGACAGGGGTTGGAGAACACTGAAGCTTTCTTT
TRBV11-3	13	TRBJ2-1	-	-	CASSLNTRGEQFF	TGTGCCAGCAGCTTAAACACACGGGGTGAGCAGTTCTTC
TRBV11-1	14	TRBJ2-7	-	TRBD1	CASSLTGATYEQYF	TGTGCCAGCAGCCTGACAGGGGCCACCTACGAGCAGTACTTC
TRBV7-9	15	TRBJ2-3	-	-	CASSPSRLDTDTQYF	TGTGCCAGCAGCCCCAGCCGACTAGATACAGATACGCAGTATTTT
TRBV7-2	14	TRBJ2-2	-	-	CASSSRDSDRGAVF	TGTGCCAGCAGCTCCCGGGACTCCGACCGGGGAGCTGTTTTT
TRBV9	15	TRBJ1-2	-	-	CASSVGGGANYGYTF	TGTGCCAGCAGCGTAGGGGGAGGGGCCAACTATGGCTACACCTTC
TRBV7-8	12	TRBJ2-5	-	-	CASSGGYETQYF	TGTGCCAGCAGTGGGGGGTACGAGACCCAGTACTTC
TRBV6-6	15	TRBJ1-5	once	TRBD1	CASRLQGANNQPQHF	TGTGCCAGCAGGCTACAGGGGGCTAACAATCAGCCCCAGCATTTT
TRBV7-8	16	TRBJ2-1	-	TRBD2	CASSLRDSREAWEQFF	TGTGCCAGCAGCTTACGCGACTCGCGGGAGGCCTGGGAGCAGTTCTTC
TRBV4-1	12	TRBJ2-1	-	-	CASSQDFLVQFF	TGCGCCAGCAGCCAAGATTTTTTAGTTCAGTTCTTC